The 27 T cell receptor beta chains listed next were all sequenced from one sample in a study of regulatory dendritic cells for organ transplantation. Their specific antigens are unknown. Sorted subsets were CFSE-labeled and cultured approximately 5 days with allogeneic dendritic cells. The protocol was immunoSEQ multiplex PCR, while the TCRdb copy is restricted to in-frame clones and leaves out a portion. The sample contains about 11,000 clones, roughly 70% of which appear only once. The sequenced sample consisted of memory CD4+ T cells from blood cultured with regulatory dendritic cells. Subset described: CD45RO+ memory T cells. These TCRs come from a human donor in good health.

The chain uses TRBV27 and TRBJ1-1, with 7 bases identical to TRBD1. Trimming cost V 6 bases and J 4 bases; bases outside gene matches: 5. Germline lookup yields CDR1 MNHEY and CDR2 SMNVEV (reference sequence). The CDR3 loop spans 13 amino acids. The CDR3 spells CASRPAGGTEAFF. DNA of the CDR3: TGTGCCAGCAGGCCGGCAGGGGGCACTGAAGCTTTCTTT.

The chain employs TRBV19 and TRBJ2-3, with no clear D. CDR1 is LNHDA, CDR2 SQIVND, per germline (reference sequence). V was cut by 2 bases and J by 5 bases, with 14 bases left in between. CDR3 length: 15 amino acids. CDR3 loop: CASSILPPYRDTQYF. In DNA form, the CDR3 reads TGTGCCAGTAGTATACTCCCTCCATATAGAGATACGCAGTATTTT.

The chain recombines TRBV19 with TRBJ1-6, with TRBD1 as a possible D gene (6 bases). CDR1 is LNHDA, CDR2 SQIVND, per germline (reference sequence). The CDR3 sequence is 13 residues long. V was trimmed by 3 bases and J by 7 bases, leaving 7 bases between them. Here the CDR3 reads CASSMDRNSPLHF. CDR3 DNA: TGTGCCAGTAGTATGGACAGAAATTCACCCCTCCACTTT.

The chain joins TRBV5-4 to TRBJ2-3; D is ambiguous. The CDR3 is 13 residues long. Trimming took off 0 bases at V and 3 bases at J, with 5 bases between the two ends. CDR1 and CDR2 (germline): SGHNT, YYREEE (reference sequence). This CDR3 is CASSLGQTDTQYF. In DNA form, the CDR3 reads TGTGCCAGCAGCTTGGGACAAACAGATACGCAGTATTTT.

The DNA of the CDR3 is TGCGCCAGCAGCCTGGGACAGGGGAATTCACCCCTCCACTTT. Residues: CASSLGQGNSPLHF. V usage is TRBV5-1 and J usage is TRBJ1-6; TRBD1 agrees at 10 bases. J gave up 7 bases and V 4 bases, and 2 bases lay outside the gene matches. The germline gives CDR1 SGHRS, CDR2 YFSETQ. CDR3 length: 14 residues.

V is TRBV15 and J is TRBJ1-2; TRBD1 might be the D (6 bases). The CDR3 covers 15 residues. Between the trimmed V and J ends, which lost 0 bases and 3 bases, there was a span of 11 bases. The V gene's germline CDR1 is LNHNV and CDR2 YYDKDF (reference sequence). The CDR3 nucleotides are TGTGCCACCAGCAGAGACACGACAGGTTACTATGGCTACACCTTC. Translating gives CATSRDTTGYYGYTF. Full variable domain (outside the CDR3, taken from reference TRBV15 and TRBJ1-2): DAMVIQNPRYQVTQFGKPVTLSCSQTLNHNVMYWYQQKSSQAPKLLFHYYDKDFNNEADTPDNFQSRRPNTSFCFLDIRSPGLGDTAMYLCATSRDTTGYYGYTFGSGTRLTVV.

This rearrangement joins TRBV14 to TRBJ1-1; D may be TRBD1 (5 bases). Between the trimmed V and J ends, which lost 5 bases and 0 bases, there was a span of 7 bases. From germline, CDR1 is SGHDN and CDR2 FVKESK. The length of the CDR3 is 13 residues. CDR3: CASSGALNTEAFF. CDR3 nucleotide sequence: TGTGCCAGCAGCGGGGCGTTGAACACTGAAGCTTTCTTT.

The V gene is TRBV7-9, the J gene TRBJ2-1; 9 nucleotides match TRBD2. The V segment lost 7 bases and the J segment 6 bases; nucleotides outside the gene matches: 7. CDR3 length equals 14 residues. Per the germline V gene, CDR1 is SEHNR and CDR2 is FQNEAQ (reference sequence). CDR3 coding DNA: TGTGCCAGCATTACGGCTAGCGGGATCAATGAGCAGTTCTTC. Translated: CASITASGINEQFF.

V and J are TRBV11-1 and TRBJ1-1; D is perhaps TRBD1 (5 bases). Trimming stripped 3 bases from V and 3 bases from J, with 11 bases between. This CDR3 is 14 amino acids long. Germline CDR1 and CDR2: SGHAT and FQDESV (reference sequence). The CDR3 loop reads CASSFNQGDTEAFF. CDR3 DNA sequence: TGTGCCAGCAGCTTTAATCAGGGTGACACTGAAGCTTTCTTT.

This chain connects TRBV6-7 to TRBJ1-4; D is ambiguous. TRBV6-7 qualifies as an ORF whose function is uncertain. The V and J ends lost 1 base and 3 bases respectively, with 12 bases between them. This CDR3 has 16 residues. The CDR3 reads CASSYWFSGANEKLFF. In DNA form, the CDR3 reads TGTGCCAGCAGTTACTGGTTTTCGGGAGCTAATGAAAAACTGTTTTTT.

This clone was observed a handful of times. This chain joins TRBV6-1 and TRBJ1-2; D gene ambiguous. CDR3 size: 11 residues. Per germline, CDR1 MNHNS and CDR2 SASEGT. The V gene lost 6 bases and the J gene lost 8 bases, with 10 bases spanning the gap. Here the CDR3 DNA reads TGTGCCAGCAGCCCGGGGTTGGGCTACACCTTC. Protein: CASSPGLGYTF.

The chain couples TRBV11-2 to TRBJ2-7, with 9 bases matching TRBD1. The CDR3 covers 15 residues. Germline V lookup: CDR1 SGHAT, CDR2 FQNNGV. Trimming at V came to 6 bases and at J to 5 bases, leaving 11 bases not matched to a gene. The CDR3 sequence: CASREGGTGSHEQYF. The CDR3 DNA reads TGTGCCAGCAGAGAGGGGGGGACAGGGAGCCACGAGCAGTACTTC.

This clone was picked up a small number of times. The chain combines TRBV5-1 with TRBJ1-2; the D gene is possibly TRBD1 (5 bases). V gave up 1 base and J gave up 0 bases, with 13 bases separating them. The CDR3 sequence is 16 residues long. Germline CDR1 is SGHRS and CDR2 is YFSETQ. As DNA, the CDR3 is TGCGCCAGCAGCTTGCAGTTCCGACAGACTAACTATGGCTACACCTTC. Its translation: CASSLQFRQTNYGYTF.

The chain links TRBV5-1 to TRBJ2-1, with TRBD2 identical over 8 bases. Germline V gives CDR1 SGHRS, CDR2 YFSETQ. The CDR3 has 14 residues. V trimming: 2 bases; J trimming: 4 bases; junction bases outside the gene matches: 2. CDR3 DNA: TGCGCCAGCAGCTTTGGACTAGCTTACAATGAGCAGTTCTTC. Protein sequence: CASSFGLAYNEQFF.

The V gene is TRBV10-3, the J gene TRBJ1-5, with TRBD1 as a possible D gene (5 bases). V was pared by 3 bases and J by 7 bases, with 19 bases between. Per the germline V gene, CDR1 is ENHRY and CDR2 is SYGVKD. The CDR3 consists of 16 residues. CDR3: CAISDQKTGVTQPQHF. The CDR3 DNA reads TGTGCCATCAGTGATCAGAAGACGGGGGTCACCCAGCCCCAGCATTTT.

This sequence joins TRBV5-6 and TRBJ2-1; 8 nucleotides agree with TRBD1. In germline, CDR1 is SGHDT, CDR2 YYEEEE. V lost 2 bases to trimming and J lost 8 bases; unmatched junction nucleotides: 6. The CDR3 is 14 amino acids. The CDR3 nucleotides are TGTGCCAGCAGCTTCCAGGGGGCGAGCGATGAGCAGTTCTTC. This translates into CASSFQGASDEQFF.

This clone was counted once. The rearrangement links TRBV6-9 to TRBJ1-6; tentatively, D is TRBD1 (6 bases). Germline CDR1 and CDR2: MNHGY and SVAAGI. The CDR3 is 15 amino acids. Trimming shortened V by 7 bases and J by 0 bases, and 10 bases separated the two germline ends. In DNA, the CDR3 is TGTGCCAGCACCAAGGACAGCTCCTATAATTCACCCCTCCACTTT. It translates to CASTKDSSYNSPLHF.

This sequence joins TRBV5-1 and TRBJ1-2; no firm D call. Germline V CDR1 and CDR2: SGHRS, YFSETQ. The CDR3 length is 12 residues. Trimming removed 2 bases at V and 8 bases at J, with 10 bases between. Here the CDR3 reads CASSLRGYGYTF. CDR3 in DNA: TGCGCCAGCAGCTTACGAGGCTACGGCTACACCTTC.

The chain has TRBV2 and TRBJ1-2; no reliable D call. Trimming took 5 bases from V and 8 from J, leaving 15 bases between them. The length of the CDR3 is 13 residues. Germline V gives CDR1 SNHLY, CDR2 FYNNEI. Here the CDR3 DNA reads TGTGCCAGCAGTCAGACTCAACTGGAGGGCTACACCTTC. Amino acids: CASSQTQLEGYTF.

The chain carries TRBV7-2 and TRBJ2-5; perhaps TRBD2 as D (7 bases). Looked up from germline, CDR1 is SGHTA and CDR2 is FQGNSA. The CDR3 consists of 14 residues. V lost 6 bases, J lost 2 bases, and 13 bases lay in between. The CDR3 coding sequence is TGTGCCAGCAGTTCGGGGGGCCCTCAAGAGACCCAGTACTTC. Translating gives CASSSGGPQETQYF.

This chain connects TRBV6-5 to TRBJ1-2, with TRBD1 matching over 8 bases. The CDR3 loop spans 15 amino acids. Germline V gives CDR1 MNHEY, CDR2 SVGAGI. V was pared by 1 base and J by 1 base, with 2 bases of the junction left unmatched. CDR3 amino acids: CASSYFDRGNYGYTF. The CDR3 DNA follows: TGTGCCAGCAGTTACTTCGACAGGGGTAACTATGGCTACACCTTC.

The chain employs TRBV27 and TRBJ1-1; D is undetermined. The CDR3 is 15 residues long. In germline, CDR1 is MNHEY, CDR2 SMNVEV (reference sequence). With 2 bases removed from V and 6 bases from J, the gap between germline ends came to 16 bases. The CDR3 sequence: CASSLPPELRPEAFF. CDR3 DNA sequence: TGTGCCAGCAGTTTACCCCCGGAGCTACGGCCTGAAGCTTTCTTT.

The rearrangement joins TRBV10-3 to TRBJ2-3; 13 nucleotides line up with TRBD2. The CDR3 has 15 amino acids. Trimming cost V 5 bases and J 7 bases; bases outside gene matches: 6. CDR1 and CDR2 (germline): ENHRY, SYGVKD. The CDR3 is CAISPGTSGDHTQYF. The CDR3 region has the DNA TGTGCCATCAGTCCTGGGACTAGCGGGGACCATACGCAGTATTTT.

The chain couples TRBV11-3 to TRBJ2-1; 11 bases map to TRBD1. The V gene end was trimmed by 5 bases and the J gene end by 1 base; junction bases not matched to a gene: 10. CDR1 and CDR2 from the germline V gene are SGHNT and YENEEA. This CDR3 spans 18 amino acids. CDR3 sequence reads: CASSPDRGQSLSYNEQFF. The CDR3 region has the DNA TGTGCCAGCAGCCCGGACAGGGGGCAGTCCCTTTCCTACAATGAGCAGTTCTTC.

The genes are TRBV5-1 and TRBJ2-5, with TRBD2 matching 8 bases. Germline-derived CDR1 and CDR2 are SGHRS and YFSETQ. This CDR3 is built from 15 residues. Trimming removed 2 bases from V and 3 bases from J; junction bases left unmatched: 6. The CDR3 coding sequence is TGCGCCAGCAGCTTCATGGGTAGCGGGGAAGAGACCCAGTACTTC. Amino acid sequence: CASSFMGSGEETQYF.

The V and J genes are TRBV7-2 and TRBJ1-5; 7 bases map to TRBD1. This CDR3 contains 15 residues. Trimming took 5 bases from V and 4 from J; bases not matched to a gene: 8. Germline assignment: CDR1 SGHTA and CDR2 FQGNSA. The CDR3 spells CASSRRDSPNQPQHF. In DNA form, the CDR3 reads TGTGCCAGCAGCCGCCGGGACAGCCCTAATCAGCCCCAGCATTTT.

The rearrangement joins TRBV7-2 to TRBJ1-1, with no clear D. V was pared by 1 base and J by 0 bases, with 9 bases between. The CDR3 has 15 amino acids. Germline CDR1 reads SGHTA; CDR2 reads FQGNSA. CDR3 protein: CASSLEPLLNTEAFF. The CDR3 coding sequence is TGTGCCAGCAGCTTAGAGCCACTATTGAACACTGAAGCTTTCTTT.